The 30 T cell receptor beta chains in this list originate from one sample, sequenced in a study of beta chain features in type 1 diabetes. Whole-study findings and limits: Type 1 diabetes patients showed a moderate but significant shortening of TCRB CDR3s in all four CD4+ subsets.

What these receptors recognize is not known. Of the isolated RNA, all was reverse transcribed, and so the sequenced material was expressed TCRB transcripts. Clones were sequenced by immunoSEQ multiplex PCR, and TCRdb holds only the in-frame ones, with some missing. Among 600,000 to 700,000 clones listed, over 10% were seen once. The specimen was naive CD4+ T cells from blood. These receptors were obtained from a man between 18 and 35 years old with type 1 diabetes.

V usage is TRBV7-9 and J usage is TRBJ1-5; a possible D gene is TRBD1 (5 bases). CDR3 length: 15 amino acids. Trimming shortened V by 5 bases and J by 6 bases, and 17 bases separated the two germline ends. Germline V lookup: CDR1 SEHNR, CDR2 FQNEAQ (reference sequence). The CDR3 here is CASSPVGGMRQPQHF. DNA of the CDR3: TGTGCCAGCAGCCCAGTCGGGGGAATGCGTCAGCCCCAGCATTTT.

The chain uses TRBV19 and TRBJ1-1; D possibly corresponds to TRBD1 (5 bases). Per germline, CDR1 LNHDA and CDR2 SQIVND (reference sequence). With 5 bases removed from V and 4 bases from J, the gap between germline ends came to 8 bases. The CDR3 extends over 12 amino acids. CDR3 nucleotide sequence: TGTGCCAGTAGTGAGGGGCCCACTGAAGCTTTCTTT. Protein product: CASSEGPTEAFF. Complete variable domain (other parts from reference TRBV19 and TRBJ1-1): DGGITQSPKYLFRKEGQNVTLSCEQNLNHDAMYWYRQDPGQGLRLIYYSQIVNDFQKGDIAEGYSVSREKKESFPLTVTSAQKNPTAFYLCASSEGPTEAFFGQGTRLTVV.

This clone was found a few times. The chain joins TRBV29-1 to TRBJ2-5, with 9 nucleotides matching TRBD1. V was pared by 6 bases and J by 2 bases, with 4 bases of the junction left unmatched. Germline V gives CDR1 SQVTM, CDR2 ANQGSEA. CDR3 length: 13 amino acids. CDR3: CSVGTGLQETQYF. CDR3 in DNA: TGCAGCGTGGGGACAGGGTTGCAAGAGACCCAGTACTTC.

This clone has more than one count but fewer than ten. J is TRBJ2-7 and V is TRBV5-1, with D perhaps matching TRBD1 (5 bases). The ends were cut back, 5 bases at V and 3 bases at J, with 9 bases in the middle. Germline CDR1 SGHRS, CDR2 YFSETQ. The length of the CDR3 is 12 residues. The CDR3 region is CASRQDHYEQYF. The CDR3 nucleotides read TGCGCCAGCAGACAGGACCACTACGAGCAGTACTTC.

The CDR3 spells CASSFGTGVGEQYF. The CDR3 DNA reads TGCGCCAGCAGCTTCGGGACAGGGGTTGGCGAGCAGTACTTC. The V and J genes are TRBV5-1 and TRBJ2-7; 10 positions match TRBD1. The germline V gene encodes CDR1 SGHRS and CDR2 YFSETQ. The CDR3 totals 14 residues. Unmatched junction bases numbered 5, after V lost 2 bases and J lost 6 bases.

This clone has just a few counts. The genes are TRBV5-1 and TRBJ1-1, with 9 bases matching TRBD1. CDR3 length: 14 amino acids. Germline lookup yields CDR1 SGHRS and CDR2 YFSETQ. V shed 1 base and J 4 bases; nucleotides not matched to a gene: 2. The CDR3 reads CASSLTGGITEAFF. The CDR3 DNA is TGCGCCAGCAGCTTGACAGGGGGCATCACTGAAGCTTTCTTT.

V gene TRBV7-3 combines with J gene TRBJ2-5, with D possibly TRBD2 on 5 matching bases. Germline assignment: CDR1 SGHTA and CDR2 FQGTGA. The CDR3 spans 13 residues. The V gene lost 5 bases and the J gene lost 1 base, with 8 bases spanning the gap. The CDR3 nucleotides read TGTGCCAGCAGCCCTAGCTTCCAAGAGACCCAGTACTTC. This codes for CASSPSFQETQYF.

The chain joins TRBV6-1 to TRBJ2-3; possible D gene TRBD1, 5 bases. The CDR3 is 16 amino acids. Germline V gene lookup returns CDR1 MNHNS and CDR2 SASEGT. V lost 0 bases and J 0 bases, leaving 10 bases between the germline ends. The CDR3 spells CASSEARQTSTDTQYF. The CDR3 bases are TGTGCCAGCAGTGAAGCAAGACAGACGAGCACAGATACGCAGTATTTT.

This sequence joins TRBV4-1 and TRBJ1-5; weak D call: TRBD1 (5 bases). Per the germline V gene, CDR1 is MGHRA and CDR2 is YSYEKL. The CDR3 has 15 amino acids. V dropped 3 bases and J dropped 5 bases, with 14 bases sitting between them. Written as DNA, the CDR3 is TGCGCCAGCAGCCAGGGCCGGGACCGTGATCAGCCCCAGCATTTT. It is translated as CASSQGRDRDQPQHF.

The V gene is TRBV27, the J gene TRBJ1-1; 11 positions agree with TRBD1. V shed 3 bases, J shed 5 bases, and the junction held 2 bases outside the gene matches. Germline CDR1 MNHEY, CDR2 SMNVEV (reference sequence). CDR3 length: 14 amino acids. CDR3 in DNA: TGTGCCAGCAGTTTTGGGGACAGGGGGACTGAAGCTTTCTTT. This gives the protein CASSFGDRGTEAFF.

As DNA, the CDR3 is TGCGCCAGCAGCCAGGAGTTGACAGGGGTTAATGAAAAACTGTTTTTT. Translating it yields CASSQELTGVNEKLFF. The rearrangement joins TRBV4-1 to TRBJ1-4, with 8 nucleotides matching TRBD1. In germline, CDR1 is MGHRA, CDR2 YSYEKL. J gave up 4 bases and V 3 bases, and 7 bases lay outside the gene matches. CDR3 length: 16 residues.

This clone was detected a few times. The rearrangement uses TRBV5-8 and TRBJ2-1; D gene ambiguous. The length of the CDR3 is 15 residues. V dropped 2 bases and J dropped 7 bases, with 16 bases sitting between them. Germline CDR1 SGHTS, CDR2 YDEGEE. The CDR3 coding sequence is TGTGCCAGCAGCTTTGTAATGGTCATGGAGAATGAGCAGTTCTTC. It is translated as CASSFVMVMENEQFF.

The chain employs TRBV28 and TRBJ2-2; D call uncertain. V was pared by 4 bases and J by 6 bases, with 3 bases between. CDR1 MDHEN and CDR2 SYDVKM come from the germline V gene. The CDR3 consists of 11 residues. The CDR3 region is CASSSPGELFF. For the CDR3, the DNA is TGTGCCAGCAGTTCCCCCGGGGAGCTGTTTTTT.

The chain uses TRBV5-6 and TRBJ1-1; no firm D call. V dropped 4 bases and J dropped 1 base, with 14 bases sitting between them. CDR1 and CDR2 (germline): SGHDT, YYEEEE. CDR3 length: 15 amino acids. The CDR3 region has the DNA TGTGCCAGCAGCATGCGAGGGTTATCGAACACTGAAGCTTTCTTT. As protein: CASSMRGLSNTEAFF.

This clone was picked up a small number of times. This rearrangement joins TRBV28 to TRBJ2-5; D may be TRBD2 (5 bases). Germline V gives CDR1 MDHEN, CDR2 SYDVKM. There are 12 residues in the CDR3. V was cut by 8 bases and J by 2 bases, with 9 bases left in between. The CDR3 DNA reads as TGTGCCAGCGGTACGGGGCAAGAGACCCAGTACTTC. It specifies CASGTGQETQYF.

The J gene is TRBJ2-3, the V gene TRBV2; D may correspond to TRBD1 or TRBD2 (5 bases each). CDR1 SNHLY and CDR2 FYNNEI come from the germline V gene. Trimming took 1 base from V and 2 from J, leaving 10 bases between them. The CDR3 runs to 15 residues. The DNA for the CDR3 is TGTGCCAGCAGTGAAGTGGGACGGTTCACAGATACGCAGTATTTT. Protein product: CASSEVGRFTDTQYF. The whole variable domain, remainder taken from reference TRBV2 and TRBJ2-3, is EPEVTQTPSHQVTQMGQEVILRCVPISNHLYFYWYRQILGQKVEFLVSFYNNEISEKSEIFDDQFSVERPDGSNFTLKIRSTKLEDSAMYFCASSEVGRFTDTQYFGPGTRLTVL.

The V and J genes are TRBV6-5 and TRBJ1-3; 9 bases are a match to TRBD1. The V and J ends lost 2 bases and 3 bases, in that order; junction bases with no gene match: 2. CDR3 size: 15 residues. The germline V gene encodes CDR1 MNHEY and CDR2 SVGAGI. The CDR3 is CASSYRTGVGNTIYF. The CDR3 nucleotides read TGTGCCAGCAGTTACCGGACAGGGGTTGGAAACACCATATATTTT.

The gene calls are TRBV5-4 and TRBJ2-1; 7 bases agree with TRBD2. The V gene's germline CDR1 is SGHNT and CDR2 YYREEE (reference sequence). CDR3 length: 16 amino acids. Trimming took 3 bases from V and 6 from J; bases not matched to a gene: 12. The CDR3 bases are TGTGCCAGCAGCTATAGCGGGCGCAAGATGGGCAATGAGCAGTTCTTC. Its protein is CASSYSGRKMGNEQFF.

This clone occurred a few times. This chain joins TRBV29-1 and TRBJ2-2; possibly TRBD2 for D (5 bases). The CDR3 covers 12 residues. Looked up from germline, CDR1 is SQVTM and CDR2 is ANQGSEA. V was trimmed by 4 bases and J by 8 bases, leaving 11 bases between them. The CDR3 nucleotides are TGCAGCGTTGTGCTCGGGGTAGGGGAGCTGTTTTTT. The encoded protein is CSVVLGVGELFF.

The V gene is TRBV28, the J gene TRBJ1-2; perhaps TRBD1 as D (6 bases). The CDR3 runs 15 residues. The germline V and J ends were trimmed by 6 bases and 4 bases, with 18 bases remaining between them. From germline, CDR1 is MDHEN and CDR2 SYDVKM. The CDR3 here is CASRPQSGAGYGYTF. CDR3 sequence (DNA): TGTGCCAGCAGACCCCAATCGGGGGCTGGCTATGGCTACACCTTC.

The rearrangement links TRBV25-1 to TRBJ1-1, with D possibly being TRBD1 (6 bases). This CDR3 is built from 12 residues. V lost 6 bases and J lost 4, with 9 bases in between. Germline CDR1 and CDR2: MGHDK and SYGVNS. The CDR3, as DNA: TGTGCCAGCAGATCAGGGGTCACTGAAGCTTTCTTT. Translated, it gives CASRSGVTEAFF.

In this sample, this clone turned up a few times. The chain links TRBV18 to TRBJ2-2; perhaps TRBD1 as D (5 bases). The germline gives CDR1 KGHSH, CDR2 LQKENI. This CDR3 contains 16 residues. The V and J ends lost 6 bases and 2 bases respectively, with 16 bases between them. The CDR3 DNA sequence: TGTGCCAGCTCCCTGAATCGACAGTTAAACACCGGGGAGCTGTTTTTT. This codes for CASSLNRQLNTGELFF. The full variable domain, completed using reference TRBV18 and TRBJ2-2, is NAGVMQNPRHLVRRRGQEARLRCSPMKGHSHVYWYRQLPEEGLKFMVYLQKENIIDESGMPKERFSAEFPKEGPSILRIQQVVRGDSAAYFCASSLNRQLNTGELFFGEGSRLTVL.

This clone showed up just a few times. The V and J genes are TRBV10-1 and TRBJ2-7; a possible D gene is TRBD2 (6 bases). This CDR3 has 17 residues. CDR1 and CDR2 (germline): WNHNN, SYGVQD (reference sequence). The V gene lost 2 bases and the J gene lost 6 bases, with 23 bases spanning the gap. The CDR3 spells CASSEGSGGAGVGEQYF. The CDR3 bases are TGCGCCAGCAGTGAGGGGTCAGGCGGGGCCGGAGTGGGCGAGCAGTACTTC.

This clone was seen more than once but under ten times. The V call is TRBV7-9, the J call TRBJ1-1; 8 nucleotides line up with TRBD1. The CDR3 has 14 residues. CDR1 SEHNR and CDR2 FQNEAQ come from the germline V gene (reference sequence). Trimming removed 0 bases from V and 8 bases from J; junction bases left unmatched: 5. The CDR3 region has the DNA TGTGCCAGCAGCTTAGCACTAGGGACAGGCGAAGCTTTCTTT. Its translation: CASSLALGTGEAFF.

This clone was seen a few times. This chain joins TRBV13 and TRBJ2-7; D might be TRBD1 or TRBD2, each matching 5 bases. In germline, CDR1 is PRHDT, CDR2 FYEKMQ (reference sequence). The CDR3 runs to 14 residues. Trimming removed 4 bases from V and 2 bases from J, with 12 bases in between. The DNA for the CDR3 is TGTGCCAGCAGCTCGGGACCGGTCCCCTACGAGCAGTACTTC. Protein sequence: CASSSGPVPYEQYF.

The J gene is TRBJ1-2, the V gene TRBV29-1; possibly TRBD1 for D (5 bases). Germline CDR1 is SQVTM and CDR2 is ANQGSEA. This CDR3 is built from 15 residues. Trimming stripped 7 bases from V and 3 bases from J, with 21 bases between. CDR3 region: CSAGGREVGHYGYTF. In nucleotides, the CDR3 is TGCAGCGCCGGAGGCAGGGAGGTGGGTCACTATGGCTACACCTTC.

This clone has only a few counts. Other nucleotide sequences in the sample specify the same CDR3. This sequence joins TRBV9 and TRBJ1-1; D gene uncertain. This CDR3 region has 13 residues. Germline assignment: CDR1 SGDLS and CDR2 YYNGEE. V was shortened by 0 bases and J by 4 bases, with 7 bases between the two germline ends. DNA for the CDR3: TGTGCCAGCAGCGTAGCTGGGAGCACTGAAGCTTTCTTT. It translates to CASSVAGSTEAFF.

A few counts support this clone. The CDR3 coding sequence is TGTGCCAGCAGCTTCGGGGGACAGGCGGGCGCTGAAGCTTTCTTT. This sequence encodes CASSFGGQAGAEAFF. This sequence joins TRBV7-9 and TRBJ1-1; 8 bases fit TRBD1. The junction had 9 bases not matched to a gene; V was cut back by 3 bases and J by 6 bases. This CDR3 has 15 amino acids. Germline V gene sequence: CDR1 SEHNR, CDR2 FQNEAQ (reference sequence).

The chain recombines TRBV23-1 with TRBJ1-2, with D hard to call. TRBV23-1 falls under the ORF class, with uncertain function. This CDR3 spans 11 amino acids. V lost 9 bases and J 3 bases, leaving 8 bases between the germline ends. The CDR3 DNA follows: TGCGCCAGTGGGCCCCACTATGGCTACACCTTC. It specifies CASGPHYGYTF.

This clone came up a few times. The chain has TRBV13 and TRBJ1-2, with D unclear. This CDR3 spans 14 amino acids. V gave up 1 base and J gave up 3 bases, with 9 bases separating them. The germline CDR1 and CDR2 sequences are PRHDT and FYEKMQ (reference sequence). CDR3 DNA: TGTGCCAGCAGCTTAGCCTCGGCTTACTATGGCTACACCTTC. Its protein is CASSLASAYYGYTF.